This is a list of T cell receptor beta chains from one sample in a study of blood T cell repertoires in COVID-19. Assay: immunoSEQ multiplex PCR; the TCRdb copy retains only in-frame clones and omits some. The profile shows tens of thousands of clones, around 80% of them singletons. Sequencing used peripheral blood. The receptor source for this set is a man between 70 and 80 years old with acute or convalescent COVID-19. Each CDR3 is given with its conserved first and last residue. A D gene is named only where the DNA matches it firmly. A clone size is listed for some rows: how often the clone was seen (once, few, many), or a class if it is expanded.

D: NA; J: TRBJ2-1; size: NA; V: TRBV7-2; CDR3: CASSLVASSYSYNEQFF; DNA: TGTGCCAGCAGCTTAGTAGCGTCCTCTTACTCCTACAATGAGCAGTTCTTC
D: NA; J: TRBJ1-1; size: few; V: TRBV6-2/TRBV6-3; CDR3: CASSSVVKVAFF; DNA: TGTGCCAGCAGTTCAGTGGTGAAAGTAGCTTTCTTT
D: TRBD2; J: TRBJ2-3; size: NA; V: TRBV7-3; CDR3: CASSFGAGGSTDTQYF; DNA: TGTGCCAGCAGCTTCGGAGCGGGAGGTAGCACAGATACGCAGTATTTT
D: TRBD2; J: TRBJ2-5; size: NA; V: TRBV5-4; CDR3: CASSLGTSGRKGTQYF; DNA: TGTGCCAGCAGCTTGGGGACTAGCGGGAGGAAGGGGACCCAGTACTTC
D: NA; J: TRBJ1-1; size: once; V: TRBV11-2; CDR3: CASSLGVVSTEAFF; DNA: TGTGCCAGCAGCTTAGGAGTAGTTAGCACTGAAGCTTTCTTT
D: NA; J: TRBJ1-5; size: NA; V: TRBV7-9; CDR3: CASSLALDGGQPQHF; DNA: TGTGCCAGCAGCTTAGCGCTAGATGGGGGCCAGCCCCAGCATTTT
D: TRBD1; J: TRBJ1-4; size: NA; V: TRBV9; CDR3: CASSRRDRVGEKLFF; DNA: TGTGCCAGCAGCCGCCGGGACAGGGTAGGCGAAAAACTGTTTTTT
D: TRBD1; J: TRBJ2-1; size: NA; V: TRBV5-1; CDR3: CASSLARDRGHNDAQFF; DNA: TGCGCCAGCAGCTTGGCGAGGGACAGGGGGCATAACGATGCGCAGTTCTTC
D: NA; J: TRBJ2-1; size: NA; V: TRBV6-1; CDR3: CASSEWGGGSYNEQFF; DNA: TGTGCCAGCAGTGAATGGGGGGGCGGGTCCTACAATGAGCAGTTCTTC
D: NA; J: TRBJ1-1; size: NA; V: TRBV7-9; CDR3: CASSLGREGAEAFF; DNA: TGTGCCAGCAGCTTAGGAAGGGAAGGGGCTGAAGCTTTCTTT
D: NA; J: TRBJ1-3; size: NA; V: TRBV6-1; CDR3: CASLQQGNTIYF; DNA: TGTGCCAGTCTGCAGCAGGGGAACACCATATATTTT
D: NA; J: TRBJ1-5; size: NA; V: TRBV28; CDR3: CASSLLLQPQHF; DNA: TGTGCCAGCAGTTTATTACTTCAGCCCCAGCATTTT
D: NA; J: TRBJ1-5; size: NA; V: TRBV25-1; CDR3: CASSEVGTGVPQHF; DNA: TGTGCCAGCAGTGAGGTGGGCACAGGTGTGCCCCAGCATTTT
D: TRBD1; J: TRBJ2-7; size: NA; V: TRBV6-2/TRBV6-3; CDR3: CASSLGQGSWEQYF; DNA: TGTGCCAGCAGCTTGGGACAGGGCTCATGGGAGCAGTACTTC
D: NA; J: TRBJ2-1; size: once; V: TRBV29-1; CDR3: CSGRGVGNEQFF; DNA: TGCAGCGGGAGGGGCGTGGGGAATGAGCAGTTCTTC
D: NA; J: TRBJ2-3; size: NA; V: TRBV5-1; CDR3: CASSLDAGLSTDTQYF; DNA: TGCGCCAGCAGCTTGGACGCGGGACTTAGCACAGATACGCAGTATTTT
D: TRBD1; J: TRBJ1-2; size: once; V: TRBV5-6; CDR3: CASSLRGTEGVVGGYTF; DNA: TGTGCCAGCAGCTTGCGTGGGACAGAGGGAGTTGTAGGCGGCTACACCTTC
D: NA; J: TRBJ1-1; size: NA; V: TRBV2; CDR3: CASRFRLVDTEAFF; DNA: TGTGCCAGCAGGTTCCGCCTAGTGGACACTGAAGCTTTCTTT
D: NA; J: TRBJ1-2; size: NA; V: TRBV5-1; CDR3: CASSSGTDLFGYTF; DNA: TGCGCCAGCAGCTCCGGGACTGACCTTTTTGGCTACACCTTC
D: NA; J: TRBJ1-4; size: NA; V: TRBV5-6; CDR3: CASSFWGANEKLFF; DNA: TGTGCCAGCAGCTTTTGGGGGGCTAATGAAAAACTGTTTTTT
D: NA; J: TRBJ1-2; size: NA; V: TRBV9; CDR3: CASSVGGLGYGYTF; DNA: TGTGCCAGCAGCGTAGGAGGCCTAGGCTATGGCTACACCTTC
D: TRBD1; J: TRBJ2-1; size: NA; V: TRBV6-5; CDR3: CASSYDNPQGSEQFF; DNA: TGTGCCAGCAGTTACGATAATCCACAGGGGAGTGAGCAGTTCTTC
D: NA; J: TRBJ1-1; size: NA; V: TRBV5-8; CDR3: CASSGLRNTEAFF; DNA: TGTGCCAGCTCGGGACTCCGGAACACTGAAGCTTTCTTT
D: NA; J: TRBJ2-3; size: NA; V: TRBV7-2; CDR3: CASRPGHPRPEDTQYF; DNA: TGTGCCAGCAGGCCGGGACACCCTAGACCCGAAGATACGCAGTATTTT
D: NA; J: TRBJ2-1; size: NA; V: TRBV28; CDR3: CASSYGGPYNEQFF; DNA: TGTGCCAGCAGTTACGGAGGTCCCTACAATGAGCAGTTCTTC